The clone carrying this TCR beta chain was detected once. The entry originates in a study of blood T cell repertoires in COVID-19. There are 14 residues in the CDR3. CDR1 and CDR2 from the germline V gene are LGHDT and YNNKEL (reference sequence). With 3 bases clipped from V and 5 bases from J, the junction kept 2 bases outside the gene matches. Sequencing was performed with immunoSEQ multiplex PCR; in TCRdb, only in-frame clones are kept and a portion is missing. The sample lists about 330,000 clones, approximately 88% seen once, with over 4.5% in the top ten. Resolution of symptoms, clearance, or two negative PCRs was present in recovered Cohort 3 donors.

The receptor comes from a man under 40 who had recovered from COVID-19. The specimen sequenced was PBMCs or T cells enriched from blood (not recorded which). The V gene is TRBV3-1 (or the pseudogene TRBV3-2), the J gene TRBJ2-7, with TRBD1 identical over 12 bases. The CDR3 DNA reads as TGTGCCAGCAGCCACGGGACAGGGGGCAACGAGCAGTACTTC. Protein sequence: CASSHGTGGNEQYF.